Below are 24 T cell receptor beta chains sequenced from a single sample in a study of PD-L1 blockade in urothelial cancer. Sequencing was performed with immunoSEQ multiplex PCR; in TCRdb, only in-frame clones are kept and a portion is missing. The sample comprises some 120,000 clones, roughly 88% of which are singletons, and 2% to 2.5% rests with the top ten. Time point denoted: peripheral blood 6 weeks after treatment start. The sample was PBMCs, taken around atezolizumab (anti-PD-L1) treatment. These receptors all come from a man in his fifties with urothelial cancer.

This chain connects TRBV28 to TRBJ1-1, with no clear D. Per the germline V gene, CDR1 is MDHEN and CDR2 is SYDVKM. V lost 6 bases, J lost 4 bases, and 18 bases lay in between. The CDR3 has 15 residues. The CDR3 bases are TGTGCCAGCAGGAGTGGGCGGGCCCGGGGCACTGAAGCTTTCTTT. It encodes CASRSGRARGTEAFF.

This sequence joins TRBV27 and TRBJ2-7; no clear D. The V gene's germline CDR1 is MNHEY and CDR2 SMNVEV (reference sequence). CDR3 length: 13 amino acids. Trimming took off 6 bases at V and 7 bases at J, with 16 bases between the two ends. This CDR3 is CASRIGEEREQYF. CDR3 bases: TGTGCCAGCAGGATAGGAGAGGAACGGGAGCAGTACTTC.

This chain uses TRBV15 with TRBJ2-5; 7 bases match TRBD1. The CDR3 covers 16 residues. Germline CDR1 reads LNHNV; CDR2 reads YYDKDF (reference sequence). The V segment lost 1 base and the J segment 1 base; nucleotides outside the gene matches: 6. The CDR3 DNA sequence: TGTGCCACCAGCAGAGCGAGCAGGGGGTTCCAAGAGACCCAGTACTTC. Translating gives CATSRASRGFQETQYF.

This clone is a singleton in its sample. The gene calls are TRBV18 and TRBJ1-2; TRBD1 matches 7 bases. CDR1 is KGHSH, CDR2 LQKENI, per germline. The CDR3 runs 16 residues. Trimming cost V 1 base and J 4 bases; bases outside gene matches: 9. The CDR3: CASSPRQDNRGYGYTF. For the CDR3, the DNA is TGTGCCAGCTCACCACGCCAAGATAACAGGGGCTATGGCTACACCTTC.

The CDR3 DNA reads TGTGCCAGCAGCTTGTCAACAGGGGGGACCTACGAGCAGTACTTC. Translated: CASSLSTGGTYEQYF. This chain connects TRBV5-4 to TRBJ2-7; 8 bases match TRBD1. The CDR3 extends over 15 amino acids. In germline, CDR1 is SGHNT, CDR2 YYREEE (reference sequence). Trimming took 1 base from V and 2 from J; bases not matched to a gene: 5.

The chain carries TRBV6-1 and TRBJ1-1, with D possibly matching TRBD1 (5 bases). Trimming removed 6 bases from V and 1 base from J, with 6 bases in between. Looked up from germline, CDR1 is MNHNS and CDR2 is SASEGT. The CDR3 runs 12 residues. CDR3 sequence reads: CASSQGNTEAFF. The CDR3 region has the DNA TGTGCCAGCAGCCAGGGGAACACTGAAGCTTTCTTT.

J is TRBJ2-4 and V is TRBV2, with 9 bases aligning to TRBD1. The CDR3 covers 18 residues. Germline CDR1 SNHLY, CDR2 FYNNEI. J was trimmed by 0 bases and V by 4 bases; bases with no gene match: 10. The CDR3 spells CASSVGQGIKLAKNIQYF. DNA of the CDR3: TGTGCCAGCAGTGTCGGACAGGGGATTAAACTAGCCAAAAACATTCAGTACTTC.

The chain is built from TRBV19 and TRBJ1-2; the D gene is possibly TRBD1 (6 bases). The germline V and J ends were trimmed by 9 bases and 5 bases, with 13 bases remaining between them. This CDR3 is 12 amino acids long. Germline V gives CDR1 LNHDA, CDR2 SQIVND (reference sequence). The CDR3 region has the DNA TGTGCCAGCCAGACAGGACGTTATGGCTACACCTTC. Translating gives CASQTGRYGYTF.

The CDR3 sequence is CASSLGGQSGDEQYF. CDR3 DNA sequence: TGTGCCAGCAGCTTAGGTGGGCAGTCCGGCGACGAGCAGTACTTC. The genes are TRBV11-3 and TRBJ2-7; D unclear. V was clipped by 1 base and J by 5 bases, with 15 bases between them. The germline gives CDR1 SGHNT, CDR2 YENEEA. The CDR3 is 15 residues long.

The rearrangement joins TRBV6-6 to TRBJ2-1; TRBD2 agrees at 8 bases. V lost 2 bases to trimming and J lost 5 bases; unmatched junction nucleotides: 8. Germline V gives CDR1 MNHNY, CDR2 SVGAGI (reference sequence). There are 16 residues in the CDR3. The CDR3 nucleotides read TGTGCCAGCAGTTACCCCTTCCAGCGGGGGCACAATGAGCAGTTCTTC. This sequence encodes CASSYPFQRGHNEQFF.

The chain's CDR3 is CASPPKASGDYNEQFF. The CDR3 DNA follows: TGTGCCAGCCCCCCGAAGGCAAGCGGCGACTACAATGAGCAGTTCTTC. The chain has TRBV18 and TRBJ2-1; D is possibly TRBD2 (5 bases). The germline gives CDR1 KGHSH, CDR2 LQKENI. The CDR3 runs to 16 residues. Trimming cost V 8 bases and J 3 bases, with 20 bases left between them.

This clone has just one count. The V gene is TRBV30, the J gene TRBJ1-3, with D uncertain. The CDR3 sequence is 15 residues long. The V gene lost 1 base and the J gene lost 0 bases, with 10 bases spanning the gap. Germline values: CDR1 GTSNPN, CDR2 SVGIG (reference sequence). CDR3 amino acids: CAWSGRTGSGNTIYF. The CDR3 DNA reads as TGTGCCTGGAGTGGGAGGACGGGCTCTGGAAACACCATATATTTT.

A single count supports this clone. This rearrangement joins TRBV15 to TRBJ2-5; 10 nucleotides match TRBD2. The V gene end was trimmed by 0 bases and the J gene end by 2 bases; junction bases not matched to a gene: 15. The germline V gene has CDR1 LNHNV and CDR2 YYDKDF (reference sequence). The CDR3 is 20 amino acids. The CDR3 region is CATSRERGESGRGKQETQYF. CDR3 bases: TGTGCCACCAGCAGAGAGAGGGGGGAAAGCGGGAGGGGGAAACAAGAGACCCAGTACTTC.

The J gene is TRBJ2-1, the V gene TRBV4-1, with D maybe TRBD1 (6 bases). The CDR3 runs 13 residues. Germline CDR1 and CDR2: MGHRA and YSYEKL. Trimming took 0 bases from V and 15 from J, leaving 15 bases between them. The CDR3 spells CASSQDERTQGFF. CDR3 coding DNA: TGCGCCAGCAGCCAAGATGAGCGGACACAGGGGTTCTTC.

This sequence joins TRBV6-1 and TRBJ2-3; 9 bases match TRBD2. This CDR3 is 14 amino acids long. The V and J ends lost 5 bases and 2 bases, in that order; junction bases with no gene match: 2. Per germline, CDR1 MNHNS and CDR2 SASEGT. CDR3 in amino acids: CASSPSGITDTQYF. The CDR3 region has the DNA TGTGCCAGCAGTCCTAGCGGGATCACAGATACGCAGTATTTT.

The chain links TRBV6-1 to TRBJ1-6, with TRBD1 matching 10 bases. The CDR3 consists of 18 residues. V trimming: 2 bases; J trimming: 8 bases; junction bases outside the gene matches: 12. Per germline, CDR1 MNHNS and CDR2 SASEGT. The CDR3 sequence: CASSERHYRDRGDSPLHF. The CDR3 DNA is TGTGCCAGCAGTGAAAGACATTATCGGGACAGGGGCGATTCACCCCTCCACTTT.

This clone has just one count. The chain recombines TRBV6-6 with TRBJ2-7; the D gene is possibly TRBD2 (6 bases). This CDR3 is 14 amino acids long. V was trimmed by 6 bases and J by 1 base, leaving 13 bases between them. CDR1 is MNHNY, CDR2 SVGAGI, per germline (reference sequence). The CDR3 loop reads CASRLLGGSYEQYF. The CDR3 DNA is TGTGCCAGCAGGCTCCTAGGAGGGTCCTACGAGCAGTACTTC.

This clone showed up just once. The CDR3 region is CASSIERNSPLHF. The CDR3 DNA follows: TGTGCCAGTAGTATAGAACGGAATTCACCCCTCCACTTT. This sequence joins TRBV19 and TRBJ1-6, with no clear D. The germline gives CDR1 LNHDA, CDR2 SQIVND (reference sequence). The CDR3 loop spans 13 amino acids. V was shortened by 0 bases and J by 7 bases, with 4 bases between the two germline ends.

CDR3 sequence reads: CASSSRQGAARDEQFF. The CDR3 coding sequence is TGTGCCAGCAGCTCGAGACAGGGGGCGGCTAGGGATGAGCAGTTCTTC. This chain joins TRBV7-9 and TRBJ2-1; TRBD1 matches at 10 bases. This CDR3 has 16 residues. V lost 4 bases to trimming and J lost 8 bases; unmatched junction nucleotides: 11. Germline V lookup: CDR1 SEHNR, CDR2 FQNEAQ (reference sequence).

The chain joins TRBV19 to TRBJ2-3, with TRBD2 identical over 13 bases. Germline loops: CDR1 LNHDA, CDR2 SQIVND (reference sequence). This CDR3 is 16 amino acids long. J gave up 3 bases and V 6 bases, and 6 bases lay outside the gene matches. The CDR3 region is CASSPGLAGETDTQYF. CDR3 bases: TGTGCCAGTAGCCCTGGACTAGCGGGAGAAACAGATACGCAGTATTTT.

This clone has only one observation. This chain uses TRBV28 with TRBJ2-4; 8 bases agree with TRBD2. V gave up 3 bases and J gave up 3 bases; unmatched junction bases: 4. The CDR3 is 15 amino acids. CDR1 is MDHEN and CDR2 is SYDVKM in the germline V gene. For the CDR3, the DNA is TGTGCCAGCAGTTTTGCAGCGGGAGTCAAAAACATTCAGTACTTC. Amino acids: CASSFAAGVKNIQYF. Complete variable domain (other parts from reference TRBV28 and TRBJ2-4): DVKVTQSSRYLVKRTGEKVFLECVQDMDHENMFWYRQDPGLGLRLIYFSYDVKMKEKGDIPEGYSVSREKKERFSLILESASTNQTSMYLCASSFAAGVKNIQYFGAGTRLSVL.

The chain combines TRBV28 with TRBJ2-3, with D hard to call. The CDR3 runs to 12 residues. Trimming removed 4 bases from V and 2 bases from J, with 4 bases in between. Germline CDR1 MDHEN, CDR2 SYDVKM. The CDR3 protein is CASSSTTDTQYF. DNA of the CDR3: TGTGCCAGCAGTTCTACCACAGATACGCAGTATTTT.

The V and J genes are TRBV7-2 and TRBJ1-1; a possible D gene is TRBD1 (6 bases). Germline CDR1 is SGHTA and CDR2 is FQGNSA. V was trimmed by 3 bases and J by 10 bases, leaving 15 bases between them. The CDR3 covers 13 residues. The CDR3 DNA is TGTGCCAGCAGCTTTCGGGGGGGGCCCGCAGCTTTCTTT. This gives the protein CASSFRGGPAAFF. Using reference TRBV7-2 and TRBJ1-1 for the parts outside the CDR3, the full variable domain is GAGVSQSPSNKVTEKGKDVELRCDPISGHTALYWYRQSLGQGLEFLIYFQGNSAPDKSGLPSDRFSAERTGGSVSTLTIQRTQQEDSAVYLCASSFRGGPAAFFGQGTRLTVV.

The CDR3 loop reads CASSLDPGQGAENGYTF. DNA of the CDR3: TGTGCCAGCAGCTTAGATCCCGGACAGGGGGCCGAGAATGGCTACACCTTC. The rearrangement links TRBV11-2 to TRBJ1-2, with 11 bases identical to TRBD1. CDR1 is SGHAT, CDR2 FQNNGV, per germline. The CDR3 has 17 residues. Germline trimming cut 0 bases from V and 6 bases from J; bases unmatched to any gene: 9. Full variable domain (remainder filled in from reference TRBV11-2 and TRBJ1-2): EAGVAQSPRYKIIEKRQSVAFWCNPISGHATLYWYQQILGQGPKLLIQFQNNGVVDDSQLPKDRFSAERLKGVDSTLKIQPAKLEDSAVYLCASSLDPGQGAENGYTFGSGTRLTVV.